This TCR beta chain is drawn from a study of blood T cell repertoires in COVID-19. Repertoires were generated with immunoSEQ multiplex PCR, while TCRdb's copy carries only in-frame clones and drops some. The sample holds about 76,000 clones, 85% seen once. The CDR3 covers 17 residues. The germline V gene has CDR1 SGHRS and CDR2 YFSETQ. Trimming took off 0 bases at V and 4 bases at J, with 18 bases between the two ends. The chain employs TRBV5-1 and TRBJ2-3; a weak D match, TRBD2 (6 bases). Sequences were obtained from peripheral blood. This clonotype was obtained from a man aged 50-60 years with COVID-19, enrolled during active disease. CDR3 in DNA: TGCGCCAGCAGCTTGGCATGGGACTCCTTTTCCCCAGATACGCAGTATTTT. It encodes CASSLAWDSFSPDTQYF.